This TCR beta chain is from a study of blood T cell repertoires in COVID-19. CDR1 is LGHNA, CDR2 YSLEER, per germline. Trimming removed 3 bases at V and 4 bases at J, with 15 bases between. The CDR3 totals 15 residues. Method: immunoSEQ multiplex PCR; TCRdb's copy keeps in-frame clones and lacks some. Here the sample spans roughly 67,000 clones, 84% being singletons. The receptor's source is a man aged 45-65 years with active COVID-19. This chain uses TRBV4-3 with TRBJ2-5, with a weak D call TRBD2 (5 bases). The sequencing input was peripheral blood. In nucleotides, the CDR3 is TGCGCCAGCAGCCAGGACTTATTGAGACGAGAGACCCAGTACTTC. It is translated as CASSQDLLRRETQYF.